A selection of T cell receptor beta chains follows, all from one sample in a study of blood T cell repertoires in COVID-19. Some clones are missing from TCRdb's copy, which holds only in-frame ones; the method was immunoSEQ multiplex PCR. Among some 200,000 clones listed, around 82% were seen once. The specimen was peripheral blood. The receptors come from a woman in her 70s with acute or convalescent COVID-19. The CDR3 runs from the conserved cysteine through the conserved F or W. D genes are given only for firm matches. Only some rows state a clone size, as once, few, many or a class for expanded clones.

>TRBV25-1|.|.|TRBJ1-2
TGTGCCAGCAGTGAAGGGCCAGATGGCTACACCTTC
CASSEGPDGYTF
>TRBV27|.|.|TRBJ1-6
TGTGCCAGCAGCCTTAGGGCCGGGGGGGGTAATTCACCCCTCCACTTT
CASSLRAGGGNSPLHF
>TRBV7-9|TRBD1|.|TRBJ2-5
TGTGCCAGCAGCACCCTGCCGGGACAGGGACAAGAGACCCAGTACTTC
CASSTLPGQGQETQYF
>TRBV9|.|.|TRBJ1-3
TGTGCCAGCCAAGGACGGACTTCTGGAAACACCATATATTTT
CASQGRTSGNTIYF
>TRBV6-5|TRBD1|.|TRBJ2-7
TGTGCCAGCAGATCAACAGGGGCCCCGTCCTACGAGCAGTACTTC
CASRSTGAPSYEQYF
>TRBV7-6|TRBD1|few|TRBJ1-5
TGTGCCAGCAGCTCCCGGACAGGAGGGATGAGCAATCAGCCCCAGCATTTT
CASSSRTGGMSNQPQHF
>TRBV6-5|TRBD1|.|TRBJ2-5
TGTGCCAGCAGACTTGGACAGGGAGGAGAGACCCAGTACTTC
CASRLGQGGETQYF
>TRBV14|.|many|TRBJ2-7
TGTGCCAGCAGCCAAGTATTGCGGGCGTCCCCCTACTACGAGCAGTACTTC
CASSQVLRASPYYEQYF
>TRBV27|TRBD2|.|TRBJ2-2
TGTGCCAGCAGTCCAGGACTAGCGGGAGCGTATGGGGAGCTGTTTTTT
CASSPGLAGAYGELFF
>TRBV7-9|TRBD1|.|TRBJ1-2
TGTGCCAGCAGCCCCACAGGGGGTGGGAACTATGGCTACACCTTC
CASSPTGGGNYGYTF
>TRBV28|TRBD2|.|TRBJ2-1
TGTGCCAGCAGTCCCCCCGGACTAGCGGGAGGGCGTAGTGAGCAGTTCTTC
CASSPPGLAGGRSEQFF
>TRBV18|.|.|TRBJ1-1
TGTGCCAGCTCCCAGGACATGAACACTGAAGCTTTCTTT
CASSQDMNTEAFF
>TRBV6-5|TRBD1|.|TRBJ1-1
TGTGCCAGCAGCGGTAGACAGGGGCGGATGGACAAAGCTTTCTTT
CASSGRQGRMDKAFF
>TRBV5-4|TRBD1|once|TRBJ1-4
TGTGCCAGCAGCTTGGCCTCAGGGGGCAATGAAAAACTGTTTTTT
CASSLASGGNEKLFF
>TRBV6-5|TRBD1|.|TRBJ1-2
TGTGCCAGCAGTTACCTCGCGACAGGGGGCTATGGCTACACCTTC
CASSYLATGGYGYTF
>TRBV2|.|once|TRBJ2-5
TGTGCCAGCAGTACGGCCCCAGGAGAGACCCAGTACTTC
CASSTAPGETQYF
>TRBV24-1|TRBD1|.|TRBJ1-1
TGTGCCACCAGTGACCCACAGGGGTCCACTGAAGCTTTCTTT
CATSDPQGSTEAFF
>TRBV3-1/TRBV3-2|.|.|TRBJ2-7
TGTGCCACCCGGACTAGCGGACAGGGGGAGCAGTACTTC
CATRTSGQGEQYF
>TRBV9|.|.|TRBJ1-4
TGTGCCAGCAGCGTAGGGACAGTTAGCGAAAAACTGTTTTTT
CASSVGTVSEKLFF
>TRBV2|.|.|TRBJ1-5
TGTGCCAGCAGCCCCCAGAAGGGGACCCAGCATTTT
CASSPQKGTQHF
>TRBV5-4|.|.|TRBJ2-1
TGTGCCAGCAGCCCAAAAGACCGGGAGTCCTCCTACAATGAGCAGTTCTTC
CASSPKDRESSYNEQFF
>TRBV11-2|TRBD1|.|TRBJ2-3
TGTGCCAGCAGCTTAAGGTTGTCGGGGACAGGTGTGGATACGCAGTATTTT
CASSLRLSGTGVDTQYF
>TRBV7-8|.|.|TRBJ1-6
TGTGCCAGCAGCTTACTACAGGGCGATTCACCCCTCCACTTT
CASSLLQGDSPLHF
>TRBV29-1|TRBD2|.|TRBJ2-1
TGCAGCGTAAGAAAACCGGGACTAGCGGACTACAATGAGCAGTTCTTC
CSVRKPGLADYNEQFF
>TRBV18|TRBD2|.|TRBJ2-3
TGTGCGGGAAGGCCTAGCGGGTACACAGATACGCAGTATTTT
CAGRPSGYTDTQYF
>TRBV28|.|.|TRBJ2-5
TGTGCCAGCAGTGGAACAGGGCACGGTGGGGAGACCCAGTACTTC
CASSGTGHGGETQYF
>TRBV2|.|.|TRBJ1-4
TGTGCCAGCGCCCCTAGTCCTTCCGGTAAACTGTTTTTT
CASAPSPSGKLFF
>TRBV5-1|.|.|TRBJ1-6
TGCGCCAGCAGCTTGTATACCCCGGGTGGATCACCCCTCCACTTT
CASSLYTPGGSPLHF
>TRBV5-4|.|.|TRBJ1-1
TGTGCCAGCAGCTTGGAGGGGGTAGGAGCTTTCTTT
CASSLEGVGAFF
>TRBV23-1|TRBD1|.|TRBJ1-3
TGCGCCAGCAGTCAGCCTAGGGGGCCAGCTGGAAACACCATATATTTT
CASSQPRGPAGNTIYF
>TRBV5-5|.|.|TRBJ1-1
TGTGCCAGCAGCTTGGAGCCCCCGAACACTGAAGCTTTCTTT
CASSLEPPNTEAFF
>TRBV28|TRBD1|.|TRBJ1-4
TGTGCCAGCACCTCGGGGACAGGGGGAAGTGAAAAACTGTTTTTT
CASTSGTGGSEKLFF
>TRBV10-3|.|.|TRBJ1-2
TGTGCCATCAGTGGGGCAAGATATGGCTACACCTTC
CAISGARYGYTF
>TRBV4-1|.|once|TRBJ2-7
TGCGCCAGCAGCCAAGATCGAGTAGCTGGCTACGAGCAGTACTTC
CASSQDRVAGYEQYF
>TRBV6-1|.|.|TRBJ2-3
TGTGCCAGCAGTGAAGCGCTTCTGGCGGGCACCCCTAGCACAGATACGCAGTATTTT
CASSEALLAGTPSTDTQYF
>TRBV11-2|TRBD2|.|TRBJ2-2
TGTGCCAGCAGCGTACGACTAGCGGGAGACACCGGGGAGCTGTTTTTT
CASSVRLAGDTGELFF
>TRBV6-4|.|once|TRBJ2-1
TGTGCCAGCAGTGACGAAAGAGGCGTTAGCTCCTACAATGAGCAGTTCTTC
CASSDERGVSSYNEQFF
>TRBV10-3|.|.|TRBJ2-3
TGTGCCATCAGTGAGTCGAACGGAGATACGCAGTATTTT
CAISESNGDTQYF
>TRBV2|TRBD2|.|TRBJ2-3
TGTGCCAGCAGTCCCGGACTAGCCACGGCAGATACGCAGTATTTT
CASSPGLATADTQYF
>TRBV28|TRBD2|.|TRBJ2-5
TGTGCCAGCAGTTTAATGGGACTAGCGGGAGGTCCGGAGACCCAGTACTTC
CASSLMGLAGGPETQYF
>TRBV5-1|TRBD1|.|TRBJ2-7
TGCGCCAGCAGCTCCCAGGGGGACGAGCAGTACTTC
CASSSQGDEQYF
>TRBV6-5|.|.|TRBJ1-1
TGTGCCAGCATCCCGTACATGAACACTGAAGCTTTCTTT
CASIPYMNTEAFF